Shown below are 29 T cell receptor beta chains from a single sample sequenced in a study of CD8 T cells in Susac syndrome. Reverse transcription of roughly 0.5 to 1 ug RNA was performed with random hexamers. TCRdb processed the immunoSEQ multiplex PCR reads anew with MiXCR; each CDR3 protein has one entry. Of under 200,000 distinct CDR3 sequences listed, 95% to 96% were seen once; the top ten hold around 0.12%. Specimen: CD4+ T cells from PBMCs. These receptors were obtained from a human donor with Susac syndrome.

The chain couples TRBV18 to TRBJ2-6; D uncertain. Germline loops: CDR1 KGHSH, CDR2 LQKENI. The germline V and J ends were trimmed by 2 bases and 0 bases, with 8 bases remaining between them. This CDR3 contains 16 residues. As DNA, the CDR3 is TGTGCCAGCTCACCAGGGTCTCCCTCTGGGGCCAACGTCCTGACTTTC. Translation: CASSPGSPSGANVLTF. The whole variable domain, remainder taken from reference TRBV18 and TRBJ2-6, is NAGVMQNPRHLVRRRGQEARLRCSPMKGHSHVYWYRQLPEEGLKFMVYLQKENIIDESGMPKERFSAEFPKEGPSILRIQQVVRGDSAAYFCASSPGSPSGANVLTFGAGSRLTVL.

The V gene is TRBV2, the J gene TRBJ2-5; the D gene is possibly TRBD1 (5 bases). V lost 8 bases, J lost 4 bases, and 26 bases lay in between. The germline V gene encodes CDR1 SNHLY and CDR2 FYNNEI. The CDR3 runs to 17 residues. Here the CDR3 DNA reads TGTGCCAGCCTTCTTGCGGCGACAGCGCCCCTCGGAGAGACCCAGTACTTC. It codes for CASLLAATAPLGETQYF.

The chain recombines TRBV7-3 with TRBJ2-6; no clear D gene. Germline V CDR1 and CDR2: SGHTA, FQGTGA. This CDR3 region has 16 residues. V lost 1 base and J 0 bases, leaving 7 bases between the germline ends. The CDR3 DNA follows: TGTGCCAGCAGCTTAAGCGACACCTCTGGGGCCAACGTCCTGACTTTC. Translated: CASSLSDTSGANVLTF. The complete variable domain, with remaining parts taken from reference TRBV7-3 and TRBJ2-6, reads GAGVSQTPSNKVTEKGKYVELRCDPISGHTALYWYRQSLGQGPEFLIYFQGTGAADDSGLPNDRFFAVRPEGSVSTLKIQRTERGDSAVYLCASSLSDTSGANVLTFGAGSRLTVL.

The CDR3 loop reads CASSEALRRGGIGDTQYF. The DNA for the CDR3 is TGTGCCAGCAGTGAAGCGCTGAGGCGGGGGGGCATAGGAGATACGCAGTATTTT. The V call is TRBV2, the J call TRBJ2-3; 9 bases are shared with TRBD2. This CDR3 comprises 18 residues. Germline trimming cut 0 bases from V and 5 bases from J; bases unmatched to any gene: 12. The germline CDR1 and CDR2 sequences are SNHLY and FYNNEI.

This rearrangement joins TRBV30 to TRBJ2-5; tentative D call: TRBD1 (6 bases). The CDR3 has 14 residues. Trimming cost V 3 bases and J 5 bases, with 16 bases left between them. Germline V gene sequence: CDR1 GTSNPN, CDR2 SVGIG (reference sequence). The CDR3 DNA reads TGTGCCTGGAGCGGGACAAACATCGGGGAGACCCAGTACTTC. Its protein product is CAWSGTNIGETQYF.

The chain uses TRBV27 and TRBJ1-2; no clear D. V gave up 6 bases and J gave up 4 bases, with 6 bases separating them. The CDR3 has 11 residues. CDR1 is MNHEY and CDR2 is SMNVEV in the germline V gene (reference sequence). CDR3 DNA sequence: TGTGCCAGCAGGTCCGCCTATGGCTACACCTTC. It is translated as CASRSAYGYTF.

V is TRBV24-1 and J is TRBJ2-1; D may be TRBD2 (7 bases). Germline CDR1 KGHDR, CDR2 SFDVKD. V dropped 5 bases and J dropped 9 bases, with 13 bases sitting between them. This CDR3 is 13 amino acids long. CDR3 in amino acids: CATSVLAGAEQFF. In nucleotides, the CDR3 is TGTGCCACCAGTGTCCTCGCGGGGGCTGAGCAGTTCTTC.

The chain combines TRBV5-1 with TRBJ2-7; 8 bases map to TRBD2. Germline V gene sequence: CDR1 SGHRS, CDR2 YFSETQ. With 1 base clipped from V and 4 bases from J, the junction kept 7 bases outside the gene matches. The CDR3 consists of 15 residues. This CDR3 is CASSLSTGGIYEQYF. CDR3 DNA: TGCGCCAGCAGCTTGTCGACGGGAGGGATATACGAGCAGTACTTC.

The rearrangement joins TRBV29-1 to TRBJ2-3; 7 nucleotides line up with TRBD1. With 3 bases clipped from V and 2 bases from J, the junction kept 8 bases outside the gene matches. This CDR3 spans 15 amino acids. The germline CDR1 and CDR2 sequences are SQVTM and ANQGSEA. Here the CDR3 DNA reads TGCAGCGTTGAGGGTACGGACAGGACCACAGATACGCAGTATTTT. Protein product: CSVEGTDRTTDTQYF.

The V call is TRBV11-1, the J call TRBJ2-7; no firm D call. Trimming left V 2 bases short and J 0 bases short, with 8 bases between. CDR1 is SGHAT, CDR2 FQDESV, per germline (reference sequence). The CDR3 contains 14 residues. In DNA form, the CDR3 reads TGTGCCAGCAGCTTATCAGCTAGCTCCTACGAGCAGTACTTC. Residues: CASSLSASSYEQYF.

J is TRBJ1-1 and V is TRBV20-1; TRBD1 matches 9 bases. This CDR3 comprises 15 residues. Germline lookup yields CDR1 DFQATT and CDR2 SNEGSKA (reference sequence). Losses at the gene ends were 6 bases for V and 1 base for J; bases not matched to a gene: 9. The chain's CDR3 is CSAQEDRGPNTEAFF. CDR3 DNA sequence: TGCAGTGCCCAGGAGGACAGGGGCCCGAACACTGAAGCTTTCTTT.

The gene calls are TRBV29-1 and TRBJ2-2; D remains ambiguous. V lost 0 bases, J lost 1 base, and 9 bases lay in between. CDR3 length equals 15 residues. CDR1 SQVTM and CDR2 ANQGSEA come from the germline V gene. CDR3 bases: TGCAGCGTTGAAGATCTTAGAGGGAACACCGGGGAGCTGTTTTTT. It translates to CSVEDLRGNTGELFF.

The chain joins TRBV24-1 to TRBJ2-3, with D hard to call. Trimming shortened V by 3 bases and J by 0 bases, and 12 bases separated the two germline ends. This CDR3 comprises 16 residues. Germline CDR1 KGHDR, CDR2 SFDVKD. As DNA, the CDR3 is TGTGCCACCAGTGATGCAGGTCCTCCTAGCACAGATACGCAGTATTTT. This codes for CATSDAGPPSTDTQYF.

The chain employs TRBV18 and TRBJ2-7, with D tentatively TRBD1 or TRBD2 (5 bases each). Germline V lookup: CDR1 KGHSH, CDR2 LQKENI. The CDR3 runs to 13 residues. Trimming cost V 3 bases and J 6 bases, with 12 bases left between them. The CDR3 bases are TGTGCCAGCTCACCTCTAGAGAGGGGCGAGCAGTACGTC. Translation: CASSPLERGEQYV.

The CDR3 sequence is CASSPTRGASHSYEQYF. The CDR3 DNA reads TGTGCCAGCAGTCCAACCAGGGGGGCTAGTCACTCCTACGAGCAGTACTTC. This chain connects TRBV7-2 to TRBJ2-7; the D gene is possibly TRBD1 (7 bases). CDR1 and CDR2 from the germline V gene are SGHTA and FQGNSA. The ends were cut back, 6 bases at V and 0 bases at J, with 21 bases in the middle. The CDR3 length is 17 residues. The whole variable domain, remainder taken from reference TRBV7-2 and TRBJ2-7, is GAGVSQSPSNKVTEKGKDVELRCDPISGHTALYWYRQSLGQGLEFLIYFQGNSAPDKSGLPSDRFSAERTGGSVSTLTIQRTQQEDSAVYLCASSPTRGASHSYEQYFGPGTRLTVT.

J is TRBJ2-7 and V is TRBV20-1, with 9 bases fitting TRBD1. V trimming: 0 bases; J trimming: 1 base; junction bases outside the gene matches: 4. The germline V gene encodes CDR1 DFQATT and CDR2 SNEGSKA (reference sequence). The CDR3 sequence is 15 residues long. CDR3 sequence: CSARDPGTGSYEQYF. In nucleotides, the CDR3 is TGCAGTGCTAGAGATCCCGGGACAGGGTCCTACGAGCAGTACTTC.

This chain uses TRBV9 with TRBJ1-2; D is unclear. V was shortened by 3 bases and J by 0 bases, with 18 bases between the two germline ends. Germline assignment: CDR1 SGDLS and CDR2 YYNGEE. The CDR3 is made up of 17 amino acids. CDR3 nucleotide sequence: TGTGCCAGCAGCGCCCGGACCCGGGAAGGGCCTAACTATGGCTACACCTTC. This translates into CASSARTREGPNYGYTF.

The chain is built from TRBV12-3 or TRBV12-4 and TRBJ2-3; TRBD2 agrees at 7 bases. CDR3 length: 15 amino acids. After removal of 8 bases from V and 4 bases from J, the junction contained 12 bases not matched to a gene. CDR3 in amino acids: CASGAGGSWPDTQYF. DNA of the CDR3: TGTGCCAGCGGCGCGGGCGGGAGCTGGCCAGATACGCAGTATTTT.

This clonotype is a singleton in its sample. V and J are TRBV28 and TRBJ2-5; D gene unclear. V was trimmed by 4 bases and J by 4 bases, leaving 7 bases between them. Per germline, CDR1 MDHEN and CDR2 SYDVKM. CDR3 length: 12 amino acids. The CDR3, as DNA: TGTGCCAGCAGTTCCGTGGGAGAGACCCAGTACTTC. This codes for CASSSVGETQYF.

The V and J genes are TRBV6-6 and TRBJ2-5; D may be TRBD2 (5 bases). Per the germline V gene, CDR1 is MNHNY and CDR2 is SVGAGI (reference sequence). With 7 bases removed from V and 0 bases from J, the gap between germline ends came to 15 bases. The CDR3 extends over 15 amino acids. The CDR3 region has the DNA TGTGCCAGCACCTTGCCCGGGGTCCACCAAGAGACCCAGTACTTC. It translates to CASTLPGVHQETQYF.

J is TRBJ2-5 and V is TRBV19; 7 bases agree with TRBD1. The length of the CDR3 is 16 residues. The germline CDR1 and CDR2 sequences are LNHDA and SQIVND (reference sequence). The J segment lost 4 bases and the V segment lost 5 bases, leaving 13 bases of the junction unmatched. In nucleotides, the CDR3 is TGTGCCAGTAGTCCTTCCACAGGGGACCTGGGAGAGACCCAGTACTTC. It translates to CASSPSTGDLGETQYF.

The J gene is TRBJ2-4, the V gene TRBV15; no firm D call. From germline, CDR1 is LNHNV and CDR2 YYDKDF (reference sequence). CDR3 length: 14 residues. V was trimmed by 0 bases and J by 9 bases, leaving 12 bases between them. The chain's CDR3 is CATSRDGKGSIQYF. The CDR3 nucleotides read TGTGCCACCAGCAGAGATGGGAAGGGTAGCATTCAGTACTTC.

In this sample, this clonotype turned up once. The V call is TRBV10-2, the J call TRBJ1-1; D is unclear. The CDR3 loop spans 12 amino acids. The V gene's germline CDR1 is WSHSY and CDR2 SAAADI. V lost 5 bases, J lost 6 bases, and 10 bases lay in between. DNA for the CDR3: TGCGCCAGCAGTTCCAAGTCGGCTGAAGCTTTCTTT. Translated, it gives CASSSKSAEAFF.

This chain uses TRBV13 with TRBJ2-7; TRBD2 matches 10 bases. The length of the CDR3 is 15 residues. Looked up from germline, CDR1 is PRHDT and CDR2 is FYEKMQ (reference sequence). V shed 5 bases and J 0 bases; nucleotides not matched to a gene: 4. The DNA of the CDR3 is TGTGCCAGCAGCGGACTAGCGGAGAGCTCCTACGAGCAGTACTTC. Translated: CASSGLAESSYEQYF.

This chain connects TRBV15 to TRBJ2-3; unclear D gene. There are 15 residues in the CDR3. CDR1 and CDR2 from the germline V gene are LNHNV and YYDKDF (reference sequence). Trimming pared 0 bases from V and 0 bases from J, leaving 7 bases between. DNA for the CDR3: TGTGCCACCAGCAGAGATTTGCCGAGCACAGATACGCAGTATTTT. It specifies CATSRDLPSTDTQYF. Full variable domain (missing parts from reference TRBV15 and TRBJ2-3): DAMVIQNPRYQVTQFGKPVTLSCSQTLNHNVMYWYQQKSSQAPKLLFHYYDKDFNNEADTPDNFQSRRPNTSFCFLDIRSPGLGDTAMYLCATSRDLPSTDTQYFGPGTRLTVL.

This sequence joins TRBV27 and TRBJ2-1; 13 bases align to TRBD2. V shed 5 bases and J 9 bases; nucleotides not matched to a gene: 10. Germline values: CDR1 MNHEY, CDR2 SMNVEV (reference sequence). There are 16 residues in the CDR3. DNA of the CDR3: TGTGCCAGCAGTCGTGCCGGGACTAGCGGGACCGGTGAGCAGTTCTTC. Amino acid sequence: CASSRAGTSGTGEQFF.

This chain joins TRBV11-2 and TRBJ2-4, with no clear D. With 0 bases removed from V and 7 bases from J, the gap between germline ends came to 10 bases. The germline V gene has CDR1 SGHAT and CDR2 FQNNGV. CDR3 length: 14 residues. CDR3 amino acids: CASSLDLMGNIQYF. The CDR3 DNA follows: TGTGCCAGCAGCTTAGATCTTATGGGGAACATTCAGTACTTC.

The chain employs TRBV14 and TRBJ2-1, with D hard to call. V lost 4 bases and J 6 bases, leaving 13 bases between the germline ends. The germline V gene encodes CDR1 SGHDN and CDR2 FVKESK. The CDR3 loop spans 14 amino acids. The CDR3 spells CASSRHRSSNEQFF. In DNA, the CDR3 is TGTGCCAGCAGCCGTCACCGATCTAGCAATGAGCAGTTCTTC.

V is TRBV20-1 and J is TRBJ2-5, with TRBD2 identical over 7 bases. Germline lookup yields CDR1 DFQATT and CDR2 SNEGSKA (reference sequence). The CDR3 covers 15 residues. Trimming cost V 0 bases and J 5 bases; bases outside gene matches: 9. The CDR3 loop reads CSARDGRDLGETQYF. The CDR3 DNA is TGCAGTGCTAGAGATGGGAGGGACCTGGGCGAGACCCAGTACTTC.